This is a list of T cell receptor beta chains from one sample in a study of OX40 agonist ivuxolimab in advanced cancers. TCRdb keeps only in-frame clones here, not all; method: immunoSEQ multiplex PCR. The sample has about 73,000 clones, 80% to 95% seen once; the top ten hold 8% to 10%. The sample in question was CD4+ or CD8+ T cells sorted from blood, obtained in a trial of the OX40 agonist ivuxolimab. These receptors came from an adult with an advanced solid tumor such as melanoma, head and neck, liver or kidney cancer. CDR3s include the opening cysteine and the closing phenylalanine or tryptophan. The D gene is left open where the match is weak. Only some rows state a clone size, as once, few, many or a class for expanded clones.

>once|TRBJ2-7|.|TRBV29-1
TGCAGCGTTGTGTGGGGGGAGCAGTACTTC
CSVVWGEQYF
>.|TRBJ1-1|.|TRBV2
TGTGCCAGCAGTGAATGGGATCGAAACACTGAAGCTTTCTTT
CASSEWDRNTEAFF
>.|TRBJ2-7|.|TRBV4-1
TGCGCCAGCAGCCAAGTTGTCCAGGGTACCTACGAGCAGTACTTC
CASSQVVQGTYEQYF
>.|TRBJ2-3|TRBD1|TRBV28
TGTGCCAGCAGTTTATTCGGACAGGGGGCTTTAGATACGCAGTATTTT
CASSLFGQGALDTQYF
>.|TRBJ2-7|TRBD1|TRBV19
TGTGCCAGTAGTATGGGCTACAGGGGGCAAGGCTACGAGCAGTACTTC
CASSMGYRGQGYEQYF
>.|TRBJ1-4|.|TRBV13
TGTGCCAGCAGCGCCCACCAGGGTCCCGCCGATGAAAAACTGTTTTTT
CASSAHQGPADEKLFF
>few|TRBJ1-2|.|TRBV9
TGTGCCAGCAGCGTAGGACTAACGTCGGGGGCGACTCATGGCTACACCTTC
CASSVGLTSGATHGYTF
>.|TRBJ2-3|.|TRBV6-6
TGTGCCAGCAGCGTAGGAGATACGCAGTATTTT
CASSVGDTQYF
>.|TRBJ2-3|TRBD1|TRBV6-1
TGTGCCAGCAGTGAATACGGACAGGGGGCGCGGGATAAGTGGACAGATACGCAGTATTTT
CASSEYGQGARDKWTDTQYF
>.|TRBJ1-2|.|TRBV9
TGTGCCAGCCATCGCGGGGTCGATGGCTACACCTTC
CASHRGVDGYTF
>.|TRBJ1-2|.|TRBV5-4
TGTGCCAGCAGCTTGAGAGAGGACTATGGCTACACCTTC
CASSLREDYGYTF
>.|TRBJ2-5|.|TRBV29-1
TGCAGCACCCCGCCCCAAACCTTCCAAGAGACCCAGTACTTC
CSTPPQTFQETQYF
>.|TRBJ2-1|TRBD2|TRBV5-4
TGTGCCAGCAGCTTGCCGGGACTAGCACTAGGGGAGCAGTTCTTC
CASSLPGLALGEQFF
>once|TRBJ2-5|.|TRBV10-1
TGCGCCAGCAGTGAGGCGGGAAAGGCCCAGTACTTC
CASSEAGKAQYF
>.|TRBJ1-1|.|TRBV7-9
TGTGCCAGCAGCTCCCCAGGGTATGACACTGAAGCTTTCTTT
CASSSPGYDTEAFF
>.|TRBJ2-1|TRBD1|TRBV4-2
TGTGCCAGCAGCCAAGGCCCGGGACAGGGAGTTTCCTACAATGAGCAGTTCTTC
CASSQGPGQGVSYNEQFF
>.|TRBJ1-6|.|TRBV16
TGTGCCAGCAGCCAATCAAATTCACCCCTCCACTTT
CASSQSNSPLHF
>.|TRBJ2-5|.|TRBV10-3
TGTGCCATCAGTGAATCAATGGAGGGGCAAGAGACCCAGTACTTC
CAISESMEGQETQYF
>.|TRBJ1-2|.|TRBV4-3
TGCGCCAGCAGCCAACCTCCGGGACAACAAAACTTC
CASSQPPGQQNF
>.|TRBJ2-5|.|TRBV18
TGTGCCAGCTCACCGGACAATTTAGAGACCCAGTACTTC
CASSPDNLETQYF
>.|TRBJ2-7|TRBD1|TRBV4-2
TGTGCCAGCAGCCCTCTCCTGTCGGGACAGATCAACGAGCAGTACTTC
CASSPLLSGQINEQYF
>.|TRBJ1-4|.|TRBV7-6
TGTGCCAGCAGCTTAACCCCTGCAACTAATGAAAAACTGTTTTTT
CASSLTPATNEKLFF
>once|TRBJ2-3|.|TRBV6-4
TGTGCCAGCAGTGACTCTCCTGGAGGCAGCACAGATACGCAGTATTTT
CASSDSPGGSTDTQYF
>medium-sized|TRBJ2-1|TRBD2|TRBV10-3
TGTGCCATCCGGGGGGCCTACAATGAGCAGTTCTTC
CAIRGAYNEQFF
>.|TRBJ2-7|.|TRBV27
TGTGCCAGCAGTTTTCCCTCGGGCGAGCAGTACTTC
CASSFPSGEQYF
>once|TRBJ2-5|TRBD2|TRBV2
TGTGCCAGCCCCCGGAGTAGCGGGGGAGATCAAGAGACCCAGTACTTC
CASPRSSGGDQETQYF
>.|TRBJ2-3|.|TRBV10-3
TGTGCCATCAGGGGGGAAGGGACGTCGACAGATACGCAGTATTTT
CAIRGEGTSTDTQYF
>.|TRBJ1-2|.|TRBV7-8
TGTGCCAGCAGCTTGGGGGCGGCGGGGGCGGAAGATGGCTACACCTTC
CASSLGAAGAEDGYTF
>.|TRBJ2-2|.|TRBV11-2
TGTGCCAGCAGCTTAGGTCCTCCCTTTATCACCGGGGAGCTGTTTTTT
CASSLGPPFITGELFF
>few|TRBJ2-3|.|TRBV6-6
TGTGCCAGCAGTCCCGACACTAGCACAGATACGCAGTATTTT
CASSPDTSTDTQYF
>once|TRBJ2-7|TRBD1|TRBV30
TGTGCCTGGAGTGTGAAGCGACAGGGAGTTTACGAGCAGTACTTC
CAWSVKRQGVYEQYF
>.|TRBJ2-4|.|TRBV11-2
TGTGCCAGCAGCTTAATACTTCAGGGAGCCAAAAACATTCAGTACTTC
CASSLILQGAKNIQYF
>.|TRBJ2-3|TRBD2|TRBV6-1
TGTGCCAGCAGTGAAGCGGGACTAGCGGGGGCAGATACGCAGTATTTT
CASSEAGLAGADTQYF